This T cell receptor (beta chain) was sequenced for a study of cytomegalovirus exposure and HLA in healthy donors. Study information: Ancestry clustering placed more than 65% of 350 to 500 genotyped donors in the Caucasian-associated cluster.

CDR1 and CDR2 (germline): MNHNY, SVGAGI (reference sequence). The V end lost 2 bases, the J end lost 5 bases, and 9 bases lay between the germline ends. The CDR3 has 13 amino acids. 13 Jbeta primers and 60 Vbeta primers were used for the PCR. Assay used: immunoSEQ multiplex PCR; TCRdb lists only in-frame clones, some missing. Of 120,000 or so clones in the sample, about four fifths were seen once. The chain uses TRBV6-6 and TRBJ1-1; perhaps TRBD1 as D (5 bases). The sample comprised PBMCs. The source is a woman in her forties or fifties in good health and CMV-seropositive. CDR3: CASSYGGGTEAFF. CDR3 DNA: TGTGCCAGCAGTTACGGGGGGGGAACTGAAGCTTTCTTT.